Listed here are 6 T cell receptor beta chains from one sample, sequenced in a study of cytomegalovirus exposure and HLA in healthy donors. PCR involved 60 Vbeta and 13 Jbeta primers. Libraries were prepared by immunoSEQ multiplex PCR; TCRdb keeps only in-frame clonotypes and omits some of them. The sample holds 55,000 to 80,000 clones, about 77% seen once. Sequences were obtained from PBMCs. Receptors were obtained from a woman aged 25-40 years in good health and CMV-seronegative.

The CDR3: CASREVYEQYF. CDR3 in DNA: TGTGCCAGCAGGGAGGTTTACGAGCAGTACTTC. The chain couples TRBV6-6 to TRBJ2-7; perhaps TRBD2 as D (5 bases). Trimming removed 6 bases from V and 4 bases from J, with 7 bases in between. Per the germline V gene, CDR1 is MNHNY and CDR2 is SVGAGI (reference sequence). The CDR3 runs to 11 residues.

The CDR3 region is CASSPGQGMTNEKLFF. CDR3 nucleotides: TGCGCCAGCAGCCCGGGACAGGGGATGACTAATGAAAAACTGTTTTTT. This chain connects TRBV5-1 to TRBJ1-4, with 10 bases fitting TRBD1. The junction had 5 bases not matched to a gene; V was cut back by 4 bases and J by 2 bases. Per the germline V gene, CDR1 is SGHRS and CDR2 is YFSETQ. The CDR3 spans 16 residues.

The rearrangement links TRBV19 to TRBJ1-1; TRBD1 matches at 7 bases. The junction had 9 bases not matched to a gene; V was cut back by 7 bases and J by 1 base. CDR3 size: 15 residues. Germline V gene sequence: CDR1 LNHDA, CDR2 SQIVND (reference sequence). For the CDR3, the DNA is TGTGCCAGTACCAAAGGACAGGTCGCGAACACTGAAGCTTTCTTT. This codes for CASTKGQVANTEAFF.

The chain has TRBV30 and TRBJ2-1, with 7 bases identical to TRBD2. Per the germline V gene, CDR1 is GTSNPN and CDR2 is SVGIG (reference sequence). V shed 1 base and J 5 bases; nucleotides not matched to a gene: 5. CDR3 length: 14 residues. The CDR3 nucleotides are TGTGCCTGGAGTGAAGACGGGAGGCACAATGAGCAGTTCTTC. Translated: CAWSEDGRHNEQFF.

The chain combines TRBV18 with TRBJ2-1; the match to TRBD1 covers 9 bases. J lost 8 bases, V lost 0 bases, and 8 bases had no gene match. This CDR3 region has 16 residues. CDR1 and CDR2 (germline): KGHSH, LQKENI. The CDR3 here is CASSPPGQGVRDEQFF. In DNA form, the CDR3 reads TGTGCCAGCTCACCACCGGGACAGGGTGTAAGGGATGAGCAGTTCTTC.

V and J are TRBV28 and TRBJ2-7; no clear D gene. There are 13 residues in the CDR3. Per germline, CDR1 MDHEN and CDR2 SYDVKM. V was pared by 1 base and J by 3 bases, with 7 bases between. The CDR3 is CASSLSRYYEQYF. CDR3 in DNA: TGTGCCAGCAGTTTATCCAGGTACTACGAGCAGTACTTC.